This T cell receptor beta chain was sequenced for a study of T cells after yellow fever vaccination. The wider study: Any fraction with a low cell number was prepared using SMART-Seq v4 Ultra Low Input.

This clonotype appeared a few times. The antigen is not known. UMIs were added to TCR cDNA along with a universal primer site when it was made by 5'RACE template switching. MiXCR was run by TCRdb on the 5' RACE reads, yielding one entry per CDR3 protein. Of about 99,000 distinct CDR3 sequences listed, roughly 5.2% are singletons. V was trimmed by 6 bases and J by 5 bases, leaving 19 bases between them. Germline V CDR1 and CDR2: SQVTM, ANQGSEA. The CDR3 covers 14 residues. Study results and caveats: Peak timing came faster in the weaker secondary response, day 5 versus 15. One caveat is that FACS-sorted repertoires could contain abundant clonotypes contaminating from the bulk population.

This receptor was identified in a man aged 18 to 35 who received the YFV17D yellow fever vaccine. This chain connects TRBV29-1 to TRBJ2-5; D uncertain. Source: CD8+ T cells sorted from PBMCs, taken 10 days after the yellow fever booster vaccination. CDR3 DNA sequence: TGCAGCGTGGGGTTTTTAGGTCCCGGTGAGACCCAGTACTTC. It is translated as CSVGFLGPGETQYF. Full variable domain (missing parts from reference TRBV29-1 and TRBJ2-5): SAVISQKPSRDICQRGTSLTIQCQVDSQVTMMFWYRQQPGQSLTLIATANQGSEATYESGFVIDKFPISRPNLTFSTLTVSNMSPEDSSIYLCSVGFLGPGETQYFGPGTRLLVL.